Following are 2 T cell receptor beta chains from one sample sequenced in a study of blood T cells in healthy people across ages. The second PCR ran about 6 to 12 cycles with a sample-barcoded 5' primer and J-beta primers. One entry per CDR3 protein results from TCRdb running MiXCR on the 5' RACE reads. The sample contains around 800,000 distinct CDR3 sequences, 40% to 50% of which appear only once. Sequencing was performed on blood. These receptors came from a man in his sixties in good health.

This clonotype was counted a single time. This chain uses TRBV3-1 with TRBJ1-2; no clear D. The ends were cut back, 1 base at V and 10 bases at J, with 10 bases in the middle. Germline V gene data show CDR1 as LGHDT and CDR2 as YNNKEL (reference sequence). The CDR3 totals 12 residues. The CDR3 region is CASSQGIGDYTF. The DNA for the CDR3 is TGTGCCAGCAGCCAAGGAATTGGAGACTACACCTTC.

This clonotype was seen a single time. The gene calls are TRBV7-9 and TRBJ1-2; the D gene is possibly TRBD1 (5 bases). Trimming left V 5 bases short and J 3 bases short, with 13 bases between. Germline assignment: CDR1 SEHNR and CDR2 FQNEAQ (reference sequence). The CDR3 runs to 14 residues. The CDR3 spells CASSPPTGHYGYTF. DNA for the CDR3: TGTGCCAGCAGCCCCCCCACAGGACACTATGGCTACACCTTC.